This TCR beta chain was sequenced in a study of CD8 T cells in Susac syndrome. Study results and limitations: By the study's own acknowledgment, its TCR sequencing and HLA analysis included relatively few individuals.

The germline V and J ends were trimmed by 5 bases and 1 base, with 11 bases remaining between them. The CDR3 is 14 amino acids. Germline V gives CDR1 LNHNV, CDR2 YYDKDF (reference sequence). Blood CD8+ and CD4+ T cells underwent high-throughput TCR beta sequencing. As regards this clonotype: Its antigen is unidentified.

Reverse transcription of about 0.45 to 1 ug RNA was carried out with random hexamers. immunoSEQ multiplex PCR amplified TCR beta CDR3 across 54 Vbeta, 13 Jbeta. TCRdb redid the calling of the immunoSEQ multiplex PCR reads with MiXCR, one entry per CDR3 protein. The table records a few hundred thousand distinct CDR3 sequences, around 85% of them present only once. The TCR was taken from a human donor with multiple sclerosis. Specimen: CD8+ T cells from PBMCs. The J gene is TRBJ1-1, the V gene TRBV15; no reliable D call. As DNA, the CDR3 is TGTGCCACCAGCCGGGGAAAAGGGAACACTGAAGCTTTCTTT. This gives the protein CATSRGKGNTEAFF.